The rows below give T cell receptor beta chains drawn from one sample of a study of response to subunit inactivated influenza vaccine. TCRdb recomputed calls from the RT-PCR reads with MiXCR, one row per CDR3 protein. Of hundreds of thousands of distinct CDR3 sequences listed, around 25% are singletons. The sequencing here drew on CD4+ T cells sorted from PBMCs, taken more than 4 days after vaccination. The receptors were gathered from a man aged 50 or older who received an inactivated influenza vaccine. CDR3s include the opening cysteine and the closing phenylalanine or tryptophan. A D gene is named only where the DNA matches it firmly. Rows give clone size only sometimes, using once, few, many, or a class for an expanded clone.

J gene	V gene	D gene	clone size	CDR3 protein	CDR3 DNA
TRBJ2-7	TRBV12-3/TRBV12-4	TRBD2	NA	CASSLRTSGFEQYF	TGTGCCAGCAGTTTACGGACTAGCGGGTTCGAGCAGTACTTC
TRBJ1-5	TRBV5-5	NA	NA	CASSFSSRLNQPQHF	TGTGCCAGCAGCTTTTCCTCCCGTCTCAATCAGCCCCAGCATTTT
TRBJ2-7	TRBV7-2	TRBD2	many	CASSPLAGAYEQYF	TGTGCCAGCAGCCCCTTAGCGGGAGCCTACGAGCAGTACTTC
TRBJ2-5	TRBV15	NA	few	CATSPVGGWTQYF	TGTGCCACCAGCCCGGTTGGGGGGTGGACCCAGTACTTC
TRBJ2-1	TRBV29-1	TRBD1	few	CSVVRTGAYNEQFF	TGCAGCGTTGTTCGGACAGGAGCATACAATGAGCAGTTCTTC
TRBJ2-3	TRBV5-1	TRBD1	many	CASSYGGQGVADTQYF	TGCGCCAGCAGCTATGGGGGACAGGGAGTAGCAGATACGCAGTATTTT
TRBJ2-2	TRBV5-1	NA	few	CASSSADGELFF	TGCGCCAGCAGCTCTGCTGACGGGGAGCTGTTTTTT
TRBJ2-2	TRBV7-2	NA	few	CASSLEWIPHTGELFF	TGTGCCAGCAGCTTAGAATGGATTCCCCACACCGGGGAGCTGTTTTTT
TRBJ1-2	TRBV11-2	NA	NA	CASSYDVGTNYGYTF	TGTGCCAGCAGCTACGACGTCGGGACGAACTATGGCTACACCTTC
TRBJ2-5	TRBV7-9	NA	NA	CASTFRGAYQETQYF	TGTGCCAGCACTTTCAGGGGGGCGTACCAAGAGACCCAGTACTTC
TRBJ2-4	TRBV20-1	NA	few	CSARESVAKNIQYF	TGCAGTGCTAGAGAAAGCGTAGCCAAAAACATTCAGTACTTC
TRBJ2-5	TRBV20-1	TRBD1	NA	CSAPGQGVGAKETQYF	TGCAGTGCCCCAGGACAGGGGGTGGGGGCCAAAGAGACCCAGTACTTC
TRBJ2-3	TRBV20-1	NA	many	CSARDFRDTSTDTQYF	TGCAGTGCTAGAGATTTCCGGGACACTAGCACAGATACGCAGTATTTT
TRBJ1-6	TRBV18	NA	NA	CASSPPGSLSSSPLHF	TGTGCCAGCTCACCCCCTGGGAGCCTATCCTCTTCACCCCTCCACTTT
TRBJ2-1	TRBV29-1	TRBD2	few	CSALPGLESESSYNEQFF	TGCAGCGCCTTACCGGGACTAGAGTCAGAAAGCTCCTACAATGAGCAGTTCTTC
TRBJ2-5	TRBV7-2	TRBD2	NA	CASSFGLAGGKTQYF	TGTGCCAGCAGCTTCGGACTAGCGGGAGGAAAGACCCAGTACTTC
TRBJ2-2	TRBV30	NA	NA	CAWSKIGGELFF	TGTGCCTGGAGTAAGATAGGCGGGGAGCTGTTTTTT
TRBJ2-3	TRBV28	NA	few	CASSLVGGEPTDTQYF	TGTGCCAGCAGTTTAGTTGGAGGAGAACCCACAGATACGCAGTATTTT
TRBJ2-1	TRBV2	NA	few	CASSENRGNEQFF	TGTGCCAGCAGTGAAAACCGAGGAAATGAGCAGTTCTTC
TRBJ2-6	TRBV3-1	NA	NA	CASCQDLKGVGANVLTF	TGTGCCAGCTGCCAAGATCTTAAAGGGGTGGGGGCCAACGTCCTGACTTTC
TRBJ2-1	TRBV24-1	NA	NA	CATSVPGNVNEQFF	TGTGCCACCAGTGTTCCGGGAAACGTGAATGAGCAGTTCTTC
TRBJ1-2	TRBV20-1	NA	NA	CSARVGQSLINYGYTF	TGCAGTGCTAGAGTTGGACAGTCCCTGATTAACTATGGCTACACCTTC
TRBJ2-5	TRBV6-2/TRBV6-3	NA	few	CASSRRGKETQYF	TGTGCCAGCAGCCGAAGGGGGAAAGAGACCCAGTACTTC